This T cell receptor (beta chain) was sequenced in a study of cytomegalovirus exposure and HLA in healthy donors. Points from the study as a whole: According to a later analysis, TCR clusters from the first cohort tended to co-occur in the approximately 130 validation repertoires. Most TCR sequences were rare, but some public TCRs occurred in many donors.

This clone has a single count. Its cognate antigen is unknown. The CDR3 is 11 residues long. Per germline, CDR1 SNHLY and CDR2 FYNNEI. V gave up 6 bases and J gave up 3 bases, with 5 bases separating them. This table comes from immunoSEQ multiplex PCR, and its TCRdb copy is limited to in-frame clones, with some not included. The sample yields approximately 59,000 clones, roughly 92% seen once. Donors were drawn from the approximately 120-subject validation cohort, separate from the 666-subject first cohort. This sequence was found in a man aged 18 to 29 in good health and CMV-seropositive. V and J are TRBV2 and TRBJ2-5; no clear D. The sequenced sample was PBMCs. The CDR3 DNA sequence: TGTGCCAGCAGACAGAAAGAGACCCAGTACTTC. Translating it yields CASRQKETQYF. The full variable domain, with the rest looked up from reference TRBV2 and TRBJ2-5, is EPEVTQTPSHQVTQMGQEVILRCVPISNHLYFYWYRQILGQKVEFLVSFYNNEISEKSEIFDDQFSVERPDGSNFTLKIRSTKLEDSAMYFCASRQKETQYFGPGTRLLVL.